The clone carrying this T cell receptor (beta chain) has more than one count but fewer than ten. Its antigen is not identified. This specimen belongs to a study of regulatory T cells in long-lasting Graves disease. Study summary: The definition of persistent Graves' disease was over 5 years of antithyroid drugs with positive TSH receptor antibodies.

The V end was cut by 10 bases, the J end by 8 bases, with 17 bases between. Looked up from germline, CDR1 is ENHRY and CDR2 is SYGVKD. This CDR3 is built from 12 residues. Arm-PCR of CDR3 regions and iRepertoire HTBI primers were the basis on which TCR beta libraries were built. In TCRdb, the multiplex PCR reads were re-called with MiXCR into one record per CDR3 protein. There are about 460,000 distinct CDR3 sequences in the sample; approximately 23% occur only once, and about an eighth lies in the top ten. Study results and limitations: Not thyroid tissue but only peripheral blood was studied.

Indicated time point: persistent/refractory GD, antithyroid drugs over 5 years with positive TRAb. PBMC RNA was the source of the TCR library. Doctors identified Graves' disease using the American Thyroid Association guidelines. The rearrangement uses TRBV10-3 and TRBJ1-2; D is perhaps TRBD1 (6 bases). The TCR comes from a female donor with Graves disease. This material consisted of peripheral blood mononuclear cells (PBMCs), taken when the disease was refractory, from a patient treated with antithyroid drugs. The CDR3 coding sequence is TGTGCCACCTGGGGGCGGGGGGACGGCTACACCTTC. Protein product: CATWGRGDGYTF.